Listed below are T cell receptor beta chains from one sample, sequenced in a study of shared clonotypes between healthy human individuals. Some clones are missing from TCRdb's copy, which holds only in-frame ones; the method was immunoSEQ multiplex PCR. The sample records about 2 million clones, 95% being singletons. The sample taken for sequencing was naive CD4+ T cells sorted from blood. The receptors derive from a man aged 18 to 29 in good health. CDR3s leave out the opening cysteine and the closing phenylalanine or tryptophan.

j_call v_call cdr3_aa
TRBJ2-5 TRBV5-1 ASSFGGETQY
TRBJ1-6 TRBV28 ASSLSGGANSPLH
TRBJ2-7 TRBV10-1 ASSESHSGPYEQY
TRBJ1-1 TRBV27 ASSSGTVVGTEAF
TRBJ2-3 TRBV5-1 ASSPPSGGADTQY
TRBJ1-6 TRBV5-1 ASSLTGEGPTSPLH
TRBJ2-1 TRBV19 ASSIGQGAYNEQF
TRBJ1-2 TRBV7-2 ASSPNRQFNSGYT
TRBJ1-1 TRBV6-6 ASSYSTGTEAF
TRBJ1-4 TRBV7-9 ASSFNLGNEKLF
TRBJ2-3 TRBV4-1 ASSQEQAFTDTQY
TRBJ2-1 TRBV19 ASSPGLAAYNEQF
TRBJ2-7 TRBV7-9 ASSPSDWDLSHEQY
TRBJ2-2 TRBV19 ASSENTGELF
TRBJ1-5 TRBV4-2 ASSQYSSGVNQPQH
TRBJ1-5 TRBV6-1 ASSVVGLNQPQH
TRBJ2-3 TRBV2 ASRRDLTDTQY
TRBJ1-5 TRBV2 ASSAGQFSNQPQH
TRBJ1-1 TRBV5-1 ASSWGTGAAEAF
TRBJ2-5 TRBV29-1 SVEGEPGQAKETQY
TRBJ2-3 TRBV10-3 ASAGTDTQY
TRBJ2-1 TRBV18 ASSGQTGRFVNEQF
TRBJ2-7 TRBV5-1 ASSLGLAGVYEQY
TRBJ1-2 TRBV11-2 ASSLGAKRGEDGYT
TRBJ1-4 TRBV4-1 ASSMEGTGRGEKLF
TRBJ2-3 TRBV10-3 ATLVGGTDTQY
TRBJ2-3 TRBV4-1 ASSQGWRGGGTDTQY
TRBJ2-1 TRBV2 ASNTGTSGPNEQF
TRBJ2-5 TRBV5-1 ASSLVGGSYQETQY